The clone carrying this T cell receptor beta chain has just one count. Its antigen remains unknown. Antigen-specific CD4+ T cells were first expanded with viral peptide pools by the ViraFEST assay and only then sequenced. The culture ran for roughly ten days before CD4+ T cells were isolated. In the vaccine recipients, nucleocapsid antibodies were negative and there was no prior SARS-CoV-2 infection. On both days 3 and 7, half of the culture medium was replaced with IL-2 medium. TCRdb's copy holds only in-frame clones and misses some; the assay was immunoSEQ multiplex PCR. The sample records some 68,000 clones, 80% being singletons. This specimen belongs to a study of vaccination effects on CD4 cells after COVID-19. In the study overall: The vaccine given was either BNT162b2 or mRNA-1273, in two doses. Study-level points and caveats: Infection- and vaccine-induced clones contracted markedly late after vaccination.

The TCR originated in a human donor who received a COVID-19 vaccine. Specimen: CD4+ T cells from PBMCs cultured with SARS-CoV-2 spike peptides, collected before COVID-19 vaccination.

DNA for the CDR3: TGTGCCAGCAGTACTAGCGGGGGGGGAACCCAAGAGACCCAGTACTTC. Its translation is CASSTSGGGTQETQYF. This sequence joins TRBV5-4 and TRBJ2-5, with 13 bases that match TRBD2. This CDR3 comprises 16 residues. Per germline, CDR1 SGHNT and CDR2 YYREEE (reference sequence). J lost 1 base, V lost 5 bases, and 5 bases had no gene match.